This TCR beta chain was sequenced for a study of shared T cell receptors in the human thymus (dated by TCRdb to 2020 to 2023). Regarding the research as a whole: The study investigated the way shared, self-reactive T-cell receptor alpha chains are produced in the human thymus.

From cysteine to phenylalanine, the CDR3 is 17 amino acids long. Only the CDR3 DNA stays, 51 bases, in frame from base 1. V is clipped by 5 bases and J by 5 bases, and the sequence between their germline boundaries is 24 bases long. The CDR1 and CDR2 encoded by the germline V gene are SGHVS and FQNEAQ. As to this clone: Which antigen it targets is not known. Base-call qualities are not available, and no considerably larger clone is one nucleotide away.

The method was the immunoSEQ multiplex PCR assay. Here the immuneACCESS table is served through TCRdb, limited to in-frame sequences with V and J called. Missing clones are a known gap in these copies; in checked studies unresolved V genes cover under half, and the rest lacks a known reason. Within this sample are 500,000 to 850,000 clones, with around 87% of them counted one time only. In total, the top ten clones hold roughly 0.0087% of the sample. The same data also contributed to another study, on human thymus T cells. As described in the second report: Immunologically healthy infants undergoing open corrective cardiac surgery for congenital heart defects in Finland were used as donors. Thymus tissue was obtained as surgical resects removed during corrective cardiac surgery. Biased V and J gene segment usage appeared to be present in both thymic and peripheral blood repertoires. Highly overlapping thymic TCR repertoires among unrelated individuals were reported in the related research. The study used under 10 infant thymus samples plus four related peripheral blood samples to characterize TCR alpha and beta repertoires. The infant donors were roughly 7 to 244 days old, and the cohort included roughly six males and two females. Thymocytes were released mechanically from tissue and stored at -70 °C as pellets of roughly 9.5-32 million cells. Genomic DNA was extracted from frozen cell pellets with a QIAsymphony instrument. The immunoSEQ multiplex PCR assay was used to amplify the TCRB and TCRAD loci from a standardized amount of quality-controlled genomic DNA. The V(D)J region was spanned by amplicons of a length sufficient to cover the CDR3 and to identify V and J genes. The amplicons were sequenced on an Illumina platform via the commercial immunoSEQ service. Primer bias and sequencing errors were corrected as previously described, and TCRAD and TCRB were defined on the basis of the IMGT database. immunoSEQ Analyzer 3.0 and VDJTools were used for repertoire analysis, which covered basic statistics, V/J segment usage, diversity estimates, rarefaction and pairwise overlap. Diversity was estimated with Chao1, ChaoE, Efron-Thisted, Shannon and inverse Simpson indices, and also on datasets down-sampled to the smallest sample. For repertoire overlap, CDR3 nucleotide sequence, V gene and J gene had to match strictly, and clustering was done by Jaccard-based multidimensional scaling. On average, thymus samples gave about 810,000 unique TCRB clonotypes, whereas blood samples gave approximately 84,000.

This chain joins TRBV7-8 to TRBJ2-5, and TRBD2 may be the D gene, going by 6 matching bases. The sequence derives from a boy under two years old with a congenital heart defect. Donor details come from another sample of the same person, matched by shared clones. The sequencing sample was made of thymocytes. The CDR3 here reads CASSTFGSREGMETQYF. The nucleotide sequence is TGTGCCAGCAGCACCTTCGGGAGTCGAGAGGGGATGGAGACCCAGTACTTC.